In this sample, the clone carrying this TCR beta chain turned up a few times. Its specificity is not known. This record belongs to a study of cytomegalovirus exposure and HLA in healthy donors. V was clipped by 2 bases and J by 6 bases; unmatched bases: 8. The germline gives CDR1 SEHNR, CDR2 FQNEAQ (reference sequence). The CDR3 covers 16 residues. While unrecorded immune exposures were likely, the donors were nominally healthy when sampled. It was with 60 Vbeta and 13 Jbeta primers that the PCR ran. Profiled with immunoSEQ multiplex PCR; TCRdb holds only in-frame clones, not every one. The sample yields about 130,000 clones, around 83% seen once. Study-level results: The study listed under 200 cytomegalovirus-associated TCR beta chains. Most TCR sequences showed up rarely, but some public TCRs showed up in many donors. Earlier analysis found most TCR beta V segments productive about 90% or about 30% of the time.

This TCR was recovered from a girl aged 2 to 9 in good health and CMV-seronegative. The material sequenced was PBMCs. This rearrangement joins TRBV7-9 to TRBJ1-1; 11 nucleotides align to TRBD1. CDR3 amino acids: CASSLPRDRGRPEAFF. The CDR3 DNA reads TGTGCCAGCAGCTTACCACGGGACAGGGGGAGACCTGAAGCTTTCTTT.